Below are 28 T cell receptor beta chains sequenced from a single sample in a study of Ad26.COV2.S vaccination and SARS-CoV-2 variants. Some clones are missing from TCRdb's copy, which holds only in-frame ones; the method was immunoSEQ multiplex PCR. The table includes more than 300,000 clones, roughly nine tenths detected once. Documented treatment: some 20 received Ad26.COV2.S at low or high dose, single or two shots; 5 received placebo; per-sample allocation not given. Repertoires come from day 63 after the first vaccine or placebo injection. The sample consisted of peripheral blood, taken in a trial of Ad26.COV2.S vaccine versus placebo. These receptors were collected from a person aged 18-65 years who received the Ad26.COV2.S COVID-19 vaccine or a placebo.

The rearrangement links TRBV7-8 to TRBJ2-1; D is unclear. From germline, CDR1 is SGHVS and CDR2 FQNEAQ. This CDR3 is built from 14 residues. V lost 5 bases and J lost 0, with 8 bases in between. The CDR3 DNA sequence: TGTGCCAGCAGCCATCGAGACTCCTACAATGAGCAGTTCTTC. It yields the protein CASSHRDSYNEQFF. The complete variable domain, with remaining parts taken from reference TRBV7-8 and TRBJ2-1, reads GAGVSQSPRYKVAKRGQDVALRCDPISGHVSLFWYQQALGQGPEFLTYFQNEAQLDKSGLPSDRFFAERPEGSVSTLKIQRTQQEDSAVYLCASSHRDSYNEQFFGPGTRLTVL.

This clone is a singleton in its sample. This chain links TRBV30 with TRBJ1-4; D call uncertain. The CDR3 consists of 13 residues. Germline V CDR1 and CDR2: GTSNPN, SVGIG (reference sequence). With 1 base removed from V and 10 bases from J, the gap between germline ends came to 13 bases. The CDR3 is CAWSGRSGVKLFF. In nucleotides, the CDR3 is TGTGCCTGGAGTGGGCGTTCTGGGGTAAAACTGTTTTTT.

The chain uses TRBV20-1 and TRBJ1-6; no firm D call. Trimming left V 3 bases short and J 8 bases short, with 5 bases between. The CDR3 loop spans 11 amino acids. Germline V gene lookup returns CDR1 DFQATT and CDR2 SNEGSKA (reference sequence). CDR3: CSARLHSPLHF. The CDR3, as DNA: TGCAGTGCTAGGCTGCATTCACCCCTCCACTTT.

The V gene is TRBV18, the J gene TRBJ1-3, with D tentatively TRBD1 (6 bases). Per the germline V gene, CDR1 is KGHSH and CDR2 is LQKENI. There are 18 residues in the CDR3. Trimming shortened V by 6 bases and J by 5 bases, and 26 bases separated the two germline ends. CDR3 coding DNA: TGTGCCAGCTCCCTCACAACACCCTCGTGGCAGGGGAGAAACACCATATATTTT. Protein product: CASSLTTPSWQGRNTIYF. Based on the CDR3 plus reference TRBV18 and TRBJ1-3, the full variable domain is NAGVMQNPRHLVRRRGQEARLRCSPMKGHSHVYWYRQLPEEGLKFMVYLQKENIIDESGMPKERFSAEFPKEGPSILRIQQVVRGDSAAYFCASSLTTPSWQGRNTIYFGEGSWLTVV.

The rearrangement joins TRBV7-3 to TRBJ1-1; 7 bases match TRBD1. V was pared by 4 bases and J by 4 bases, with 9 bases of the junction left unmatched. CDR1 is SGHTA and CDR2 is FQGTGA in the germline V gene. The CDR3 runs 15 residues. DNA of the CDR3: TGTGCCAGCAGCTCAACAGGGGTCGACGGCACTGAAGCTTTCTTT. As protein: CASSSTGVDGTEAFF.

The V call is TRBV7-9, the J call TRBJ2-3; D gene unclear. The CDR3 is 14 residues long. V lost 5 bases and J 0 bases, leaving 9 bases between the germline ends. Germline CDR1 reads SEHNR; CDR2 reads FQNEAQ (reference sequence). CDR3 residues: CASSPYDSTDTQYF. The CDR3 nucleotides read TGTGCCAGCAGCCCATACGACAGCACAGATACGCAGTATTTT.

The rearrangement links TRBV14 to TRBJ2-2; D unclear. Trimming stripped 4 bases from V and 2 bases from J, with 5 bases between. The CDR3 has 13 residues. CDR1 SGHDN and CDR2 FVKESK come from the germline V gene. The CDR3, as DNA: TGTGCCAGCAGCCGCCTAAACACCGGGGAGCTGTTTTTT. This sequence encodes CASSRLNTGELFF.

The rearrangement uses TRBV6-5 and TRBJ1-2; D ambiguous. The CDR3 sequence is 12 residues long. Trimming took 6 bases from V and 8 from J, leaving 13 bases between them. Germline CDR1 MNHEY, CDR2 SVGAGI. CDR3 residues: CASRDVRIGYTF. The CDR3 bases are TGTGCCAGCAGAGACGTACGTATAGGCTACACCTTC.

This clone showed up just once. This chain uses TRBV7-2 with TRBJ2-6, with D maybe TRBD1 (5 bases). The V end was cut by 5 bases, the J end by 3 bases, with 17 bases between. Germline values: CDR1 SGHTA, CDR2 FQGNSA. This CDR3 spans 17 amino acids. CDR3 in DNA: TGTGCCAGCAGCGCAGTGACCCCAGGGATTGGGGCCAACGTCCTGACTTTC. Translation: CASSAVTPGIGANVLTF.

This sequence joins TRBV28 and TRBJ1-6; weak D call: TRBD1 (5 bases). This CDR3 contains 15 residues. Germline V gene sequence: CDR1 MDHEN, CDR2 SYDVKM. V was cut by 7 bases and J by 5 bases, with 15 bases left in between. The CDR3 region is CASTVDSGNNSPLHF. Here the CDR3 DNA reads TGTGCCAGCACCGTCGACAGTGGAAATAATTCACCCCTCCACTTT.

The rearrangement joins TRBV19 to TRBJ2-3; D call uncertain. Germline CDR1 LNHDA, CDR2 SQIVND (reference sequence). The V end was cut by 8 bases, the J end by 2 bases, with 11 bases between. This CDR3 region has 13 residues. The CDR3 bases are TGTGCCAGTGGACCGAGCAACACAGATACGCAGTATTTT. Amino acids: CASGPSNTDTQYF.

The chain joins TRBV12-3 or TRBV12-4 to TRBJ1-3; D gene uncertain. The CDR3 sequence is 13 residues long. Trimming removed 0 bases from V and 10 bases from J, with 10 bases in between. The CDR3: CASSLATRGTIYF. Here the CDR3 DNA reads TGTGCCAGCAGTTTAGCGACCCGGGGAACCATATATTTT.

The chain has TRBV27 and TRBJ1-6; no firm D call. Germline loops: CDR1 MNHEY, CDR2 SMNVEV (reference sequence). This CDR3 region has 13 residues. Trimming pared 4 bases from V and 7 bases from J, leaving 8 bases between. This chain's CDR3 is CASSYGINSPLHF. CDR3 nucleotide sequence: TGTGCCAGCAGTTACGGGATCAATTCACCCCTCCACTTT.

V gene TRBV6-2 or TRBV6-3 combines with J gene TRBJ2-7; a weak D match, TRBD1 (6 bases). The germline gives CDR1 MNHEY, CDR2 SVGEGT. This CDR3 has 14 amino acids. The V and J ends lost 5 bases and 0 bases respectively, with 11 bases between them. Written as DNA, the CDR3 is TGTGCCAGCAGTCCAGACAGGTTCTCCTACGAGCAGTACTTC. This gives the protein CASSPDRFSYEQYF.

This clone was detected once. The rearrangement joins TRBV4-1 to TRBJ1-1; possibly TRBD1 for D (5 bases). Germline assignment: CDR1 MGHRA and CDR2 YSYEKL. There are 17 residues in the CDR3. V lost 1 base, J lost 2 bases, and 17 bases lay in between. The DNA of the CDR3 is TGCGCCAGCAGCCAAGGTGGGGACCCTAAAGTAAACACTGAAGCTTTCTTT. This translates into CASSQGGDPKVNTEAFF.

The chain carries TRBV30 and TRBJ2-5, with TRBD1 as a possible D gene (5 bases). The CDR3 is 14 amino acids. V lost 0 bases, J lost 7 bases, and 15 bases lay in between. The germline CDR1 and CDR2 sequences are GTSNPN and SVGIG (reference sequence). The CDR3 DNA reads as TGTGCCTGGAGTGTCGAACAGACAACAGGGACCCAGTACTTC. Amino acid sequence: CAWSVEQTTGTQYF.

This clone was counted a few times. The chain links TRBV5-1 to TRBJ2-1; perhaps TRBD1 as D (5 bases). V lost 4 bases, J lost 3 bases, and 11 bases lay in between. The CDR3 extends over 14 amino acids. CDR1 is SGHRS and CDR2 is YFSETQ in the germline V gene. The CDR3: CASSRLDNYNEQFF. The DNA of the CDR3 is TGCGCCAGCAGCAGACTGGACAACTACAATGAGCAGTTCTTC.

The gene calls are TRBV27 and TRBJ2-7; possibly TRBD1 or TRBD2 for D (5 bases each). Germline lookup yields CDR1 MNHEY and CDR2 SMNVEV (reference sequence). Trimming stripped 4 bases from V and 3 bases from J, with 10 bases between. This CDR3 is built from 13 residues. The CDR3 reads CASSWGRNYEQYF. Written as DNA, the CDR3 is TGTGCCAGCAGTTGGGGACGGAACTACGAGCAGTACTTC.

This clone has only one observation. The V and J genes are TRBV19 and TRBJ2-2, with D hard to call. Trimming took 3 bases from V and 4 from J, leaving 12 bases between them. The CDR3 is 15 residues long. Germline V gene data show CDR1 as LNHDA and CDR2 as SQIVND (reference sequence). CDR3 bases: TGTGCCAGTAGTATTGATGACAAACTCACCGGGGAGCTGTTTTTT. Its protein product is CASSIDDKLTGELFF.

The gene calls are TRBV6-2 or TRBV6-3 and TRBJ1-1, with no clear D. Germline V CDR1 and CDR2: MNHEY, SVGEGT. The V end lost 6 bases, the J end lost 6 bases, and 8 bases lay between the germline ends. There are 11 residues in the CDR3. In DNA, the CDR3 is TGTGCCAGCAGCCGGGCTTCTGAAGCTTTCTTT. It is translated as CASSRASEAFF.

The gene calls are TRBV19 and TRBJ2-7; D unclear. The CDR3 extends over 14 amino acids. Between the trimmed V and J ends, which lost 3 bases and 3 bases, there was a span of 12 bases. CDR1 is LNHDA and CDR2 is SQIVND in the germline V gene (reference sequence). The CDR3 is CASSIGRSDYEQYF. The CDR3 bases are TGTGCCAGTAGTATTGGGCGGAGCGACTACGAGCAGTACTTC.

The chain joins TRBV7-9 to TRBJ1-1; 8 bases align to TRBD1. This CDR3 comprises 14 residues. With V trimmed by 5 bases and J by 5 bases, 7 bases remained unmatched. CDR1 is SEHNR and CDR2 is FQNEAQ in the germline V gene (reference sequence). Here the CDR3 DNA reads TGTGCCAGCAGCCTAAACAGGGGGAAGACTGAAGCTTTCTTT. As protein: CASSLNRGKTEAFF.

The sample holds one count of this clone. The J gene is TRBJ2-1, the V gene TRBV7-8; D is unclear. V was trimmed by 5 bases and J by 12 bases, leaving 14 bases between them. Per the germline V gene, CDR1 is SGHVS and CDR2 is FQNEAQ. The CDR3 sequence is 12 residues long. CDR3 in amino acids: CASSPAFSGQFF. In nucleotides, the CDR3 is TGTGCCAGCAGCCCCGCGTTTTCGGGGCAGTTCTTC.

This clone came up a few times. This rearrangement joins TRBV2 to TRBJ1-1; 8 bases line up with TRBD1. This CDR3 is built from 14 residues. Germline V gives CDR1 SNHLY, CDR2 FYNNEI. The junction had 7 bases not matched to a gene; V was cut back by 4 bases and J by 6 bases. The CDR3 reads CASSGRGLSPEAFF. CDR3 coding DNA: TGTGCCAGCAGTGGCAGGGGGCTTTCACCTGAAGCTTTCTTT.

This chain uses TRBV28 with TRBJ2-5, with D maybe TRBD2 (6 bases). V lost 3 bases to trimming and J lost 6 bases, with 20 bases between them. This CDR3 is built from 16 residues. Germline values: CDR1 MDHEN, CDR2 SYDVKM. CDR3: CASSFPGTQSGKTQYF. The CDR3 nucleotides are TGTGCCAGCAGTTTCCCCGGGACTCAATCAGGGAAGACCCAGTACTTC. Full variable domain (outside the CDR3, taken from reference TRBV28 and TRBJ2-5): DVKVTQSSRYLVKRTGEKVFLECVQDMDHENMFWYRQDPGLGLRLIYFSYDVKMKEKGDIPEGYSVSREKKERFSLILESASTNQTSMYLCASSFPGTQSGKTQYFGPGTRLLVL.

The rearrangement joins TRBV3-1 (or the pseudogene TRBV3-2) to TRBJ1-1; possible D gene TRBD1, 5 bases. The CDR3 is made up of 16 amino acids. Germline V gene sequence: CDR1 LGHDT, CDR2 YNNKEL (reference sequence). Trimming stripped 2 bases from V and 0 bases from J, with 13 bases between. CDR3 sequence: CASSQFEWDVNTEAFF. CDR3 nucleotide sequence: TGTGCCAGCAGCCAATTTGAGTGGGACGTGAACACTGAAGCTTTCTTT.

The gene calls are TRBV28 and TRBJ2-3; 9 bases match TRBD2. V dropped 3 bases and J dropped 4; count of bases not matched to a gene: 5. The CDR3 contains 15 residues. Germline V gene sequence: CDR1 MDHEN, CDR2 SYDVKM. CDR3 protein: CASSFSGSSADTQYF. The CDR3 bases are TGTGCCAGCAGTTTTAGCGGGAGTTCCGCAGATACGCAGTATTTT.

V usage is TRBV2 and J usage is TRBJ2-2; D remains ambiguous. CDR1 and CDR2 from the germline V gene are SNHLY and FYNNEI. V lost 8 bases and J lost 4, with 17 bases in between. CDR3 length: 15 amino acids. The CDR3 coding sequence is TGTGCCAGCCGAGCTGACGCTAGTGGCACCGGGGAGCTGTTTTTT. Amino acid sequence: CASRADASGTGELFF.